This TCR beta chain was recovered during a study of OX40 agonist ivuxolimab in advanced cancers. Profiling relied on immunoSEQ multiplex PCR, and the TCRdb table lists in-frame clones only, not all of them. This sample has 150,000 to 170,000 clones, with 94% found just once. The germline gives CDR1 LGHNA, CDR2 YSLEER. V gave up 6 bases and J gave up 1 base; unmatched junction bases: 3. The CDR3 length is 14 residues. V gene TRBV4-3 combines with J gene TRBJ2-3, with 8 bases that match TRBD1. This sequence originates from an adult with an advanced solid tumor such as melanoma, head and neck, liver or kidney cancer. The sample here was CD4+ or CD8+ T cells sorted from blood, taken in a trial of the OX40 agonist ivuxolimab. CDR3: CASSSGGRTDTQYF. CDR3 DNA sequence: TGCGCCAGCAGTTCAGGGGGCCGCACAGATACGCAGTATTTT.